Here is one T cell receptor (beta chain) with its context. The antigen is undetermined. The trim removed 3 bases at V and 6 bases at J, leaving 6 bases unmatched. The CDR3 is 15 residues long. The germline gives CDR1 GTSNPN, CDR2 SVGIG (reference sequence). The sample belongs to a study of T cell repertoires in aging, cancer and after chemotherapy. Study-wide results and limits: Healthy donors lost TCR diversity with age mainly through richness, cancer patients through richness and evenness.

Amplification of TCR beta used genomic DNA extracted from peripheral blood. TRB rearrangements spanning V, D and J were amplified using mixed TRB-A/B primers. One entry per CDR3 protein results from TCRdb running MiXCR on the multiplex PCR reads. This sample has around 800 distinct CDR3 sequences, with under 65% found just once. The V gene is TRBV30, the J gene TRBJ1-6; TRBD1 aligns across 9 bases. The sample was blood. The receptor comes from a human donor with a solid tumor. CDR3 residues: CAWRGQGIRNSPLHF. CDR3 nucleotides: TGTGCCTGGAGGGGACAGGGTATTCGTAATTCACCCCTCCACTTT.